This T cell receptor beta chain was identified in a study of blood T cell repertoires in COVID-19. Across the whole study: Samples came from the United States, Italy and Spain, spanning acute and convalescent COVID-19.

Enrolled through a virtual design, the participants were between 18 and 89 years of age and came from about two dozen US areas. Data came from immunoSEQ multiplex PCR; TCRdb stores just in-frame clones and leaves some out. This table holds around 200,000 clones, 86% found once. This CDR3 has 14 residues. Trimming removed 0 bases from V and 6 bases from J, with 9 bases in between. Germline CDR1 reads SGDLS; CDR2 reads YYNGEE. The receptor's source is a woman between 40 and 50 years old with acute COVID-19. The specimen was PBMCs or T cells enriched from blood (not recorded which). The gene calls are TRBV9 and TRBJ2-2, with D maybe TRBD2 (6 bases). CDR3 loop: CASSVATGAGELFF. The CDR3 bases are TGTGCCAGCAGCGTAGCTACGGGGGCCGGGGAGCTGTTTTTT.